This is a list of T cell receptor beta chains from one sample in a study of cytomegalovirus exposure and HLA in healthy donors. The assay was immunoSEQ multiplex PCR, and TCRdb's table has in-frame clones only and misses some. The data hold 95,000 to 150,000 clones, with around 74% observed a single time. The sequencing input was PBMCs. These receptor sequences come from a man between 60 and 70 years old in good health and CMV-seropositive. CDR3s include the opening cysteine and the closing phenylalanine or tryptophan. A D gene is named only where the DNA matches it firmly. The listing skips clone size in some rows; elsewhere it reads once, few, many or a size class.

d_gene: TRBD1; v_gene: TRBV28; abundance: -; j_gene: TRBJ2-7; CDR3nt: TGTGCCAGCAGTACGCGACAGGGGGCTCCCTACGAGCAGTACTTC; CDR3aa: CASSTRQGAPYEQYF
d_gene: -; v_gene: TRBV9; abundance: -; j_gene: TRBJ1-1; CDR3nt: TGTGCCAGCAGCGGGGGGCAATGGACTGAAGCTTTCTTT; CDR3aa: CASSGGQWTEAFF
d_gene: -; v_gene: TRBV9; abundance: -; j_gene: TRBJ2-3; CDR3nt: TGTGCCAGCAGCCTGAGGGCGGCGGGGCTCACAGATACGCAGTATTTT; CDR3aa: CASSLRAAGLTDTQYF
d_gene: -; v_gene: TRBV28; abundance: -; j_gene: TRBJ1-2; CDR3nt: TGTGCCAGCAGTTTTAGCCTCTATGGCTACACCTTC; CDR3aa: CASSFSLYGYTF
d_gene: -; v_gene: TRBV10-2; abundance: -; j_gene: TRBJ2-2; CDR3nt: TGCGCCAGCAGTTCACAGGGTGGCGGGGAGCTGTTTTTT; CDR3aa: CASSSQGGGELFF
d_gene: TRBD2; v_gene: TRBV2; abundance: few; j_gene: TRBJ2-7; CDR3nt: TGTGCCAGCAGTGAGTCTGGGCCGGGAGGCGAGCAGTACTTC; CDR3aa: CASSESGPGGEQYF
d_gene: TRBD2; v_gene: TRBV28; abundance: -; j_gene: TRBJ2-7; CDR3nt: TGTGCCAGCAGTCCAGCCGGGACTAGCGGGAGGGTCTCCTACGAGCAGTACTTC; CDR3aa: CASSPAGTSGRVSYEQYF
d_gene: TRBD1; v_gene: TRBV7-3; abundance: -; j_gene: TRBJ1-6; CDR3nt: TGTGCCAGCAGCTTAAGTGCAGGGGGCGTAAAGGGGTCACCCCTCCACTTT; CDR3aa: CASSLSAGGVKGSPLHF
d_gene: -; v_gene: TRBV4-1; abundance: -; j_gene: TRBJ2-3; CDR3nt: TGCGCCAGCAGCCTTCTTGGTAGTGTAGGGGGCACAGATACGCAGTATTTT; CDR3aa: CASSLLGSVGGTDTQYF
d_gene: -; v_gene: TRBV5-4; abundance: -; j_gene: TRBJ1-4; CDR3nt: TGTGCCAGCAGCCGCGGAACGGACAGAGCTAATGAAAAACTGTTTTTT; CDR3aa: CASSRGTDRANEKLFF
d_gene: -; v_gene: TRBV13; abundance: few; j_gene: TRBJ1-2; CDR3nt: TGTGCCAGCAGCGTAGATGAGGGTAACTATGGCTACACCTTC; CDR3aa: CASSVDEGNYGYTF
d_gene: TRBD1; v_gene: TRBV2; abundance: -; j_gene: TRBJ2-7; CDR3nt: TGTGCCAGCAGTGTTGGACAGGGAAAGTACGAGCAGTACTTC; CDR3aa: CASSVGQGKYEQYF
d_gene: -; v_gene: TRBV5-1; abundance: -; j_gene: TRBJ1-1; CDR3nt: TGCGCCAGCAGCATCACACCTAACACTGAAGCTTTCTTT; CDR3aa: CASSITPNTEAFF
d_gene: -; v_gene: TRBV10-3; abundance: -; j_gene: TRBJ1-4; CDR3nt: TGTGCCATCAGTGCGACAGATAATGAAAAACTGTTTTTT; CDR3aa: CAISATDNEKLFF
d_gene: -; v_gene: TRBV28; abundance: -; j_gene: TRBJ1-2; CDR3nt: TGTGCCAGCAGTTTAAAGGGGGTGGGAGGCTACACCTTC; CDR3aa: CASSLKGVGGYTF
d_gene: -; v_gene: TRBV27; abundance: -; j_gene: TRBJ1-2; CDR3nt: TGTGCCAGCCGGCCATGGTCGGGGTATGGCTACACCTTC; CDR3aa: CASRPWSGYGYTF
d_gene: -; v_gene: TRBV30; abundance: -; j_gene: TRBJ2-1; CDR3nt: TGTGCCTGGACTTACGGCAGGGCCGATGAGCAGTTCTTC; CDR3aa: CAWTYGRADEQFF
d_gene: -; v_gene: TRBV27; abundance: few; j_gene: TRBJ1-1; CDR3nt: TGTGCCAGCAGTTTATCGGCAACAGGGAAAGCTTTCTTT; CDR3aa: CASSLSATGKAFF
d_gene: -; v_gene: TRBV9; abundance: -; j_gene: TRBJ2-1; CDR3nt: TGTGCCAGCAGCGCCGGGACACGCTACAATGAGCAGTTCTTC; CDR3aa: CASSAGTRYNEQFF
d_gene: -; v_gene: TRBV6-5; abundance: -; j_gene: TRBJ2-7; CDR3nt: TGTGCCAGCAGGAGTATAGCGGCAGCCCTCTACGAGCAGTACTTC; CDR3aa: CASRSIAAALYEQYF
d_gene: TRBD1; v_gene: TRBV5-1; abundance: -; j_gene: TRBJ1-1; CDR3nt: TGCGCCAGCAGCTCCGACAGGGGCCACAGATACACTGAAGCTTCCTTT; CDR3aa: CASSSDRGHRYTEASF
d_gene: -; v_gene: TRBV5-1; abundance: few; j_gene: TRBJ1-6; CDR3nt: TGCGCCAGCAGCGCGGACACCCCGGATTCACCCCTCCACTTT; CDR3aa: CASSADTPDSPLHF
d_gene: TRBD1; v_gene: TRBV27; abundance: -; j_gene: TRBJ1-2; CDR3nt: TGTGCCAGCAGTCCCAGGGGGTGGGCCACTTCTGGCTACACCTTC; CDR3aa: CASSPRGWATSGYTF
d_gene: TRBD1; v_gene: TRBV6-5; abundance: few; j_gene: TRBJ1-2; CDR3nt: TGTGCCAGCAGTTTCACACAGGGGAACTATGGCTACACCTTC; CDR3aa: CASSFTQGNYGYTF
d_gene: TRBD1; v_gene: TRBV5-1; abundance: few; j_gene: TRBJ2-3; CDR3nt: TGCGCCAGCAGCCCACGGGACAGTGGGCTCACAGATACGCAGTATTTT; CDR3aa: CASSPRDSGLTDTQYF
d_gene: -; v_gene: TRBV5-1; abundance: -; j_gene: TRBJ2-1; CDR3nt: TGCGCCAGCAGCTCCGCCGAGACAAACTCCTACAATGAGCAGTTCTTC; CDR3aa: CASSSAETNSYNEQFF
d_gene: -; v_gene: TRBV7-9; abundance: many; j_gene: TRBJ1-2; CDR3nt: TGTGCCAGCAGCCCAAAGGTGGGGGGAGAAGGCTACACCTTC; CDR3aa: CASSPKVGGEGYTF
d_gene: -; v_gene: TRBV2; abundance: -; j_gene: TRBJ2-2; CDR3nt: TGTGCCAGCAGTAGGGGGAGTTGGAACACCGGGGAGCTGTTTTTT; CDR3aa: CASSRGSWNTGELFF
d_gene: TRBD1; v_gene: TRBV2; abundance: -; j_gene: TRBJ2-6; CDR3nt: TGTGCCAGCAGCCTACTTGGGACAGCTGGGGCCAACGTCCTGACTTTC; CDR3aa: CASSLLGTAGANVLTF
d_gene: -; v_gene: TRBV5-6; abundance: -; j_gene: TRBJ1-6; CDR3nt: TGTGCCAGCAGCCGGGTGGAGGGGAATTCACCCCTCCACTTT; CDR3aa: CASSRVEGNSPLHF
d_gene: TRBD1; v_gene: TRBV5-4; abundance: -; j_gene: TRBJ1-5; CDR3nt: TGTGCCAGCAGCCCGTCCCGGGACAGGGGGCTGCATTTT; CDR3aa: CASSPSRDRGLHF
d_gene: -; v_gene: TRBV15; abundance: -; j_gene: TRBJ2-3; CDR3nt: TGTGCCACCAGCAGAGATTCGGCAGGTTTCTATTTTCAGTATTTT; CDR3aa: CATSRDSAGFYFQYF
d_gene: -; v_gene: TRBV28; abundance: -; j_gene: TRBJ1-2; CDR3nt: TGTGCCAGCAGTTCCTTCTATGGCTACACCTTC; CDR3aa: CASSSFYGYTF
d_gene: -; v_gene: TRBV5-1; abundance: -; j_gene: TRBJ2-7; CDR3nt: TGCGCCAGCAGCTTGCAGTTCTCCTACGAGCAGTACTTC; CDR3aa: CASSLQFSYEQYF
d_gene: TRBD1; v_gene: TRBV19; abundance: -; j_gene: TRBJ1-5; CDR3nt: TGTGCCAGTATGGGTCTAGGGACAGGGGGCTTTCAGCCCCAGCATTTT; CDR3aa: CASMGLGTGGFQPQHF
d_gene: TRBD1; v_gene: TRBV4-2; abundance: -; j_gene: TRBJ2-3; CDR3nt: TGTGCCAGCAGCCAGCCCCTTGGGACAGCGCTCACAGATACGCAGTATTTT; CDR3aa: CASSQPLGTALTDTQYF
d_gene: TRBD1; v_gene: TRBV30; abundance: -; j_gene: TRBJ1-2; CDR3nt: TGTGCCTGGAGTGTAACGGGACAGGGGGCGAATGGCTACACCTTC; CDR3aa: CAWSVTGQGANGYTF
d_gene: -; v_gene: TRBV27; abundance: -; j_gene: TRBJ1-2; CDR3nt: TGTGCCAGCAGTTTATCCAGGGGCGATGGCTACACCTTC; CDR3aa: CASSLSRGDGYTF
d_gene: -; v_gene: TRBV6-1; abundance: -; j_gene: TRBJ1-2; CDR3nt: TGTGCCAGCCAGTTAGCTGGATCCTACGGCTACACCTTC; CDR3aa: CASQLAGSYGYTF
d_gene: -; v_gene: TRBV6-5; abundance: once; j_gene: TRBJ1-3; CDR3nt: TGTGCCAGCAGTTACGGACAGCGGGGAAACACCATATATTTT; CDR3aa: CASSYGQRGNTIYF
d_gene: TRBD1; v_gene: TRBV5-1; abundance: -; j_gene: TRBJ1-6; CDR3nt: TGCGCCAGCAGCCCAGACAGGGGGAATTCACCCCTCCACTTT; CDR3aa: CASSPDRGNSPLHF
d_gene: -; v_gene: TRBV11-2; abundance: -; j_gene: TRBJ2-7; CDR3nt: TGTGCCAGCAGCCCGGACAGCGGGGTCTACGAGCAGTACTTC; CDR3aa: CASSPDSGVYEQYF
d_gene: -; v_gene: TRBV28; abundance: once; j_gene: TRBJ1-2; CDR3nt: TGTGCCAGCAGCCCCCGGCAGGCCCTTAACTATGGCTACACCTTC; CDR3aa: CASSPRQALNYGYTF
d_gene: TRBD2; v_gene: TRBV27; abundance: few; j_gene: TRBJ2-1; CDR3nt: TGTGCCAGCAGTCTAGCGGGATATTCTATCTCCTACAATGAGCAGTTCTTC; CDR3aa: CASSLAGYSISYNEQFF
d_gene: TRBD1; v_gene: TRBV5-4; abundance: -; j_gene: TRBJ1-3; CDR3nt: TGTGCCAGCAGCCCCTCGACAGGGGAAAACACCATATATTTT; CDR3aa: CASSPSTGENTIYF
d_gene: -; v_gene: TRBV6-5; abundance: -; j_gene: TRBJ1-1; CDR3nt: TGTGCCAGCAGTGACCTAGGGGGATTGACTGAAGCTTTCTTT; CDR3aa: CASSDLGGLTEAFF
d_gene: TRBD2; v_gene: TRBV2; abundance: -; j_gene: TRBJ2-5; CDR3nt: TGTGCCAGCAGTGATGGAGCGGGGGGCGAGACCCAGTACTTC; CDR3aa: CASSDGAGGETQYF